Included here is one T cell receptor beta chain sequence, with context. Its antigen is unknown. The record originates from a study of cytomegalovirus exposure and HLA in healthy donors. In the study overall: Approximately 180 million T cells yielded 90 million to 130 million unique TCR beta sequences in earlier analysis. Study-wide results and limits: Prior analysis indicated that the majority of TCR beta V segments exhibited productivity approximately 90% or approximately 30% of the time. Under in vitro conditions, three CMV-associated chains were confirmed as specific for CMV antigens.

This PCR relied on a set of 60 Vbeta primers and 13 Jbeta primers. TCRdb's copy holds only in-frame clones and misses some; the assay was immunoSEQ multiplex PCR. This sample's table has tens of thousands of clones. All donors participated as healthy donors of bone marrow. The V gene end was trimmed by 6 bases and the J gene end by 3 bases; junction bases not matched to a gene: 6. Per germline, CDR1 MNHEY and CDR2 SVGAGI. This CDR3 contains 14 residues. This TCR was recovered from a woman in her 30s in good health and CMV-seronegative. The sample was PBMCs. The chain is built from TRBV6-5 and TRBJ2-3, with TRBD1 identical over 7 bases. The CDR3 loop reads CASSLQGKTDTQYF. The DNA of the CDR3 is TGTGCCAGCAGCCTACAGGGGAAAACAGATACGCAGTATTTT.